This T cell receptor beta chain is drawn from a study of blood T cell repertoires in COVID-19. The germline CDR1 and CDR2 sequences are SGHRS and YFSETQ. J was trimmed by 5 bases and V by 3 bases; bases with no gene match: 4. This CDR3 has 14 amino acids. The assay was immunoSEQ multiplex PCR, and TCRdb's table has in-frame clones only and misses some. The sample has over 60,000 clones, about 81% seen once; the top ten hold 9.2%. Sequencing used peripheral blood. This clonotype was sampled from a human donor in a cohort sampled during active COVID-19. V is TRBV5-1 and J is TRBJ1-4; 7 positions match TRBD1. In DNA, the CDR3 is TGCGCCAGCAGCTCTCGGACAGGAAATGAAAAACTGTTTTTT. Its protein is CASSSRTGNEKLFF. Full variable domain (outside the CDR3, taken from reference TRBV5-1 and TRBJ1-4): KAGVTQTPRYLIKTRGQQVTLSCSPISGHRSVSWYQQTPGQGLQFLFEYFSETQRNKGNFPGRFSGRQFSNSRSEMNVSTLELGDSALYLCASSSRTGNEKLFFGSGTQLSVL.